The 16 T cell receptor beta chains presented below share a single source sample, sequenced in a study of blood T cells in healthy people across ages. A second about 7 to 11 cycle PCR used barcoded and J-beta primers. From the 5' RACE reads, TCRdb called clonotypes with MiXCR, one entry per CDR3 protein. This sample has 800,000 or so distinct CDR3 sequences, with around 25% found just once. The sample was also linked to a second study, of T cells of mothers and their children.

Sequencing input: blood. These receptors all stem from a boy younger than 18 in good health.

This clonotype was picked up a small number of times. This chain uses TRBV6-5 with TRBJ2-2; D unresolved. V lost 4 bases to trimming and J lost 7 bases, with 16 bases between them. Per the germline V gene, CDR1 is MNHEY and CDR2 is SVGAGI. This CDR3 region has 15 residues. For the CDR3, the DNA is TGTGCCAGCAGTTCGTGGGCAGCTTGGGGCGGGGAGCTGTTTTTT. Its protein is CASSSWAAWGGELFF.

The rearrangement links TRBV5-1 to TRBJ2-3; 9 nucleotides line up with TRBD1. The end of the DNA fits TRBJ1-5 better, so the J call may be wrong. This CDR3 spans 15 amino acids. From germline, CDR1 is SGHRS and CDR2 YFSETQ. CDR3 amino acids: CASSVLQGATDTQHF. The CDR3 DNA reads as TGCGCCAGCAGCGTCTTACAGGGGGCTACAGATACGCAGCATTTT.

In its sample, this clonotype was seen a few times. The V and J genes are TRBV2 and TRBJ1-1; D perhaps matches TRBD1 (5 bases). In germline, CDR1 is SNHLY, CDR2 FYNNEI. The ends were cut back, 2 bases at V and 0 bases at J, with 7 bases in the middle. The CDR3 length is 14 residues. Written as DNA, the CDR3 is TGTGCCAGCAGTGAACAGGGTCTGAACACTGAAGCTTTCTTT. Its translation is CASSEQGLNTEAFF.

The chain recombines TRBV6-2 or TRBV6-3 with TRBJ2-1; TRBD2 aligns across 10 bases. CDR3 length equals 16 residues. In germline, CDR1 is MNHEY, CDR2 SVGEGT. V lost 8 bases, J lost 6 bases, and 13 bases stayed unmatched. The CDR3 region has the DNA TGTGCCAGCTCTCAGGAGGGACTAGCGAGTTTCAATGAGCAGTTCTTC. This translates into CASSQEGLASFNEQFF.

In DNA, the CDR3 is TGCGCCAGCAGCTGGCTTGTTGAGGAGACCCAGTACTTC. Its translation: CASSWLVEETQYF. This chain joins TRBV5-1 and TRBJ2-5, with D unclear. V lost 3 bases to trimming and J lost 5 bases, with 11 bases between them. The V gene's germline CDR1 is SGHRS and CDR2 YFSETQ. This CDR3 is 13 amino acids long.

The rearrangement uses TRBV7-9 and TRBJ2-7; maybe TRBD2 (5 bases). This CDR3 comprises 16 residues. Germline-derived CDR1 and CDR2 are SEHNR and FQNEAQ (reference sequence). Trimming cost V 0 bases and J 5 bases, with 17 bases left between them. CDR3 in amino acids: CASSLAIRETLDEQYF. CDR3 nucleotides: TGTGCCAGCAGCTTAGCGATACGGGAAACGTTGGACGAGCAGTACTTC.

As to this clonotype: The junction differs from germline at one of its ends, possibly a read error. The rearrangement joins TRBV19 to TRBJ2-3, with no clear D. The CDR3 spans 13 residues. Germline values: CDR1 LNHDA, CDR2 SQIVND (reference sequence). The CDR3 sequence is CASSIRRTDMQYF. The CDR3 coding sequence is TGTGCCAGTAGTATACGTCGCACAGATATGCAGTATTTT.

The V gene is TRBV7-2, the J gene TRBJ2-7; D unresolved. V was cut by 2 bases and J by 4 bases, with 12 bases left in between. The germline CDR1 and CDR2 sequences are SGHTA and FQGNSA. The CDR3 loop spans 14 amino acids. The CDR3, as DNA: TGTGCCAGCAGCTTATCAAAGTCACCATACGAGCAGTACTTC. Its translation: CASSLSKSPYEQYF.

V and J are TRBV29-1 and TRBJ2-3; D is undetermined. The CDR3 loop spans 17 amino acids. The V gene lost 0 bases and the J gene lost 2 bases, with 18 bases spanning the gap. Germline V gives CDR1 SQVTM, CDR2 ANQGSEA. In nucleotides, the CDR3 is TGCAGCGTTGAAGATCCGGCCGACCGATCAGCCACAGATACGCAGTATTTT. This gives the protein CSVEDPADRSATDTQYF.

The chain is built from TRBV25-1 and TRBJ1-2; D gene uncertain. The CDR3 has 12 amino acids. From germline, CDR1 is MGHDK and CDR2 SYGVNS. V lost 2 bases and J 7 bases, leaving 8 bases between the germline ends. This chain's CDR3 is CASSEEAPGYTF. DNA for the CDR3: TGTGCCAGCAGTGAAGAGGCCCCTGGCTACACCTTC.

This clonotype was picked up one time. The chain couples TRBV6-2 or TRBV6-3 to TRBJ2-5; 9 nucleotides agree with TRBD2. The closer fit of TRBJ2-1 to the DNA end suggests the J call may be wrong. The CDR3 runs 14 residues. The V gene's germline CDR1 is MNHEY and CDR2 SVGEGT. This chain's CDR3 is CASSYSRLAVKQFF. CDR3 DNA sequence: TGTGCCAGCAGTTACTCGAGACTAGCGGTGAAGCAGTTCTTC.

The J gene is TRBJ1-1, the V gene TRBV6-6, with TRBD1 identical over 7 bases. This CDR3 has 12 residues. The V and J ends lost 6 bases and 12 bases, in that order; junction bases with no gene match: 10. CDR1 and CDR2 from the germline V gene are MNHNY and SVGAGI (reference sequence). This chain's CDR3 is CASSDGPTGSFF. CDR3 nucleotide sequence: TGTGCCAGCAGCGATGGACCGACAGGGTCTTTCTTT.

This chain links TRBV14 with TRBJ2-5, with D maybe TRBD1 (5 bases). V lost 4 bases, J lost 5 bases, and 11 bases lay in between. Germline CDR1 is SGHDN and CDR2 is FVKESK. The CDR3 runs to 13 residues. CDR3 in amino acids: CASSPGHRETQYF. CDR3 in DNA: TGTGCCAGCAGCCCTGGACATAGGGAGACCCAGTACTTC.

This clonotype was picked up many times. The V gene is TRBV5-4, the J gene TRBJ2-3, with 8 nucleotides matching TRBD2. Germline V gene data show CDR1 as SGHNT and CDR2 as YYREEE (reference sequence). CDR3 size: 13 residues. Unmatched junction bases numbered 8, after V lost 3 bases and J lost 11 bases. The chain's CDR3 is CASSSGAGVEQYF. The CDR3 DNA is TGTGCCAGCAGCTCCGGAGCGGGAGTTGAGCAGTATTTT.

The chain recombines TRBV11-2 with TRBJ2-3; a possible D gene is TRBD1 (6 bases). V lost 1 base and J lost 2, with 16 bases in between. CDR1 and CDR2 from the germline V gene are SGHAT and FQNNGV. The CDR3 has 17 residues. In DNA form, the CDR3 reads TGTGCCAGCAGCTTAGGGACAGCAAGGAGGATCACAGATACGCAGTATTTT. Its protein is CASSLGTARRITDTQYF.

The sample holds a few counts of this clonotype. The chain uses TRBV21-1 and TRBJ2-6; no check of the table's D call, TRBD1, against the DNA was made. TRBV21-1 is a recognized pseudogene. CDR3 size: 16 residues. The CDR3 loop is CASTERGASGANVLTF. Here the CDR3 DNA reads TGTGCCAGCACCGAGAGGGGGGCCTCTGGGGCCAACGTCCTGACTTTC.